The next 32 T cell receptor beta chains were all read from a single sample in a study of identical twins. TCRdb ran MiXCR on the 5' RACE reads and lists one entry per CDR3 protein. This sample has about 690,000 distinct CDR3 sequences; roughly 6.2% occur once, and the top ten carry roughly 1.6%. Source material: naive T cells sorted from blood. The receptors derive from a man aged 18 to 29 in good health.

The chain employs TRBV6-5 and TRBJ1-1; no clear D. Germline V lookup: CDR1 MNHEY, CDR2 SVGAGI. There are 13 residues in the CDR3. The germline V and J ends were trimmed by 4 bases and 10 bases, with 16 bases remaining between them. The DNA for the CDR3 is TGTGCCAGCAGTTCTGGCTATAAGAGCGGAGCTTTCTTT. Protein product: CASSSGYKSGAFF.

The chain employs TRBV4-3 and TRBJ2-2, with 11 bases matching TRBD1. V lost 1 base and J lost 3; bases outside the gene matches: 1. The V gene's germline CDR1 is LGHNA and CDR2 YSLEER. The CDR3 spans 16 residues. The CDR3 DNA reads TGCGCCAGCAGCCAAGGGGACAGGGGGGACACCGGGGAGCTGTTTTTT. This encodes CASSQGDRGDTGELFF.

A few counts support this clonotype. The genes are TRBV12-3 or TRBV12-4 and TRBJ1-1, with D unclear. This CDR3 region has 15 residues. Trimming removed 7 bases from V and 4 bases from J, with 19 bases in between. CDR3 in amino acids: CASTPLGRVITEAFF. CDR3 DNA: TGTGCCAGCACCCCTTTAGGGAGGGTGATCACTGAAGCTTTCTTT.

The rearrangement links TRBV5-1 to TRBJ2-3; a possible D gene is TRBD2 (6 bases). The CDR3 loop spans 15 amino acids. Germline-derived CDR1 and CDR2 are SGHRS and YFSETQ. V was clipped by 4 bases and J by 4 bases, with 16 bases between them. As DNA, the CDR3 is TGCGCCAGCAGCCGCGGGACGCTGAGGGCAGATACGCAGTATTTT. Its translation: CASSRGTLRADTQYF.

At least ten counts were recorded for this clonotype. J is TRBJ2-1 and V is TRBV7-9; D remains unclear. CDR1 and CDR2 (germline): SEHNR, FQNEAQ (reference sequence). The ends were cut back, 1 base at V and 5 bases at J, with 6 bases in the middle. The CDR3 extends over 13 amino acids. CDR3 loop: CASSLVYHNEQFF. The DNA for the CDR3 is TGTGCCAGCAGCTTAGTATACCACAATGAGCAGTTCTTC.

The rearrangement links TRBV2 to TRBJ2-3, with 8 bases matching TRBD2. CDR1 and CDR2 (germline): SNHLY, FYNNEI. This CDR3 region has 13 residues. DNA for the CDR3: TGTGCTACCGGGAGGGCCTTCGCAGATACGCAGTATTTT. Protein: CATGRAFADTQYF.

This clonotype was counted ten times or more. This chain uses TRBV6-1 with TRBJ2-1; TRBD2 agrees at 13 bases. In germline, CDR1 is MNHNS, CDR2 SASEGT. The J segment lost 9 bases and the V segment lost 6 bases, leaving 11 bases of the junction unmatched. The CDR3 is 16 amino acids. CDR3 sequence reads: CASSPRKTSGRSEQFF. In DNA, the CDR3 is TGTGCCAGCAGCCCACGTAAGACTAGCGGGAGGAGTGAGCAGTTCTTC.

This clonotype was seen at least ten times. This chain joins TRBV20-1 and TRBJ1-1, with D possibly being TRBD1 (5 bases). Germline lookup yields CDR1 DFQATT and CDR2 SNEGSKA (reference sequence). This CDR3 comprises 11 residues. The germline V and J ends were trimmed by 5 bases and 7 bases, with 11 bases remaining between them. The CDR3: CSALEQVEAFF. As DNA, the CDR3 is TGCAGTGCTCTTGAACAGGTTGAAGCTTTCTTT.

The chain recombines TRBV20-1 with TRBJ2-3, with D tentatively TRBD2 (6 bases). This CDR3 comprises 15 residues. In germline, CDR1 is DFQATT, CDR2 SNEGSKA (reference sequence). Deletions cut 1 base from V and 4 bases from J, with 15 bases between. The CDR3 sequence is CSARAARDLPDTQYF. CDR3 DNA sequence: TGCAGTGCTAGAGCGGCGCGGGATTTGCCAGATACGCAGTATTTT.

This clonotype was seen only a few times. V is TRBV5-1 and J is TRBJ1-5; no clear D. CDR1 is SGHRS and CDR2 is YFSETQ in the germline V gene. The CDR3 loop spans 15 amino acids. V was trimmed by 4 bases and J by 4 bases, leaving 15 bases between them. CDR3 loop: CASSPLGSKNQPQHF. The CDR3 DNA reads TGCGCCAGCAGCCCTCTGGGGAGTAAAAATCAGCCCCAGCATTTT.

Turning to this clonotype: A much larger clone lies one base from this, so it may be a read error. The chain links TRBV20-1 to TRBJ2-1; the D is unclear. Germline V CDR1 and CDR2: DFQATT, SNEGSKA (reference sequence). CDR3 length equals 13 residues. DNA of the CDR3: TGCAGTGCTAGTAGTGGCTCCTACAATGAGCAGTCCTTC. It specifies CSASSGSYNEQSF.

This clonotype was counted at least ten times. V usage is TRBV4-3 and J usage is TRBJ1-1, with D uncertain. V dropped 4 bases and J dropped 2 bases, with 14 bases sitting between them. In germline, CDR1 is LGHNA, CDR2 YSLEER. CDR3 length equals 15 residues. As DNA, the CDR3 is TGCGCCAGCAGCCCCCGAATTGGTGGAAACACTGAAGCTTTCTTT. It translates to CASSPRIGGNTEAFF.

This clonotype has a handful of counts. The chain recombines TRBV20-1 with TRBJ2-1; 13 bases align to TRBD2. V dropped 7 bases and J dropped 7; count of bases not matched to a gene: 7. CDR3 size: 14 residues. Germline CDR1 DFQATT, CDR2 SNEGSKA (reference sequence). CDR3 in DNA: TGCAGTGTCCGGACTAGCGGGAGATGGAATGAGCAGTTCTTC. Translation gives CSVRTSGRWNEQFF.

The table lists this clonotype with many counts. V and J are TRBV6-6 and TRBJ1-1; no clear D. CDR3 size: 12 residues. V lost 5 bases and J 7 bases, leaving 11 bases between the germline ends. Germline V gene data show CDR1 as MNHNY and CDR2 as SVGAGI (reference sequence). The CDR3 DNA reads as TGTGCCAGCAGTCGACTGGGAAATGAAGCTTTCTTT. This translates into CASSRLGNEAFF.

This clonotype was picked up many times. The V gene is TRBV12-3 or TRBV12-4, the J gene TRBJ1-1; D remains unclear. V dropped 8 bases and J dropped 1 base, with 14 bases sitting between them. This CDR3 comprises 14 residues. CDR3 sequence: CASALNGGNTEAFF. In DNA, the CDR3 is TGTGCCAGCGCACTGAACGGAGGGAACACTGAAGCTTTCTTT.

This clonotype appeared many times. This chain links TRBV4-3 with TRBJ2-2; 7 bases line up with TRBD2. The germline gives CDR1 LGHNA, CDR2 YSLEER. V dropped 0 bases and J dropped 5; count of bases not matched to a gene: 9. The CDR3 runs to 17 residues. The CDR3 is CASSQDGGGEKTGELFF. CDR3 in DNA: TGCGCCAGCAGCCAAGATGGGGGGGGAGAAAAGACCGGGGAGCTGTTTTTT.

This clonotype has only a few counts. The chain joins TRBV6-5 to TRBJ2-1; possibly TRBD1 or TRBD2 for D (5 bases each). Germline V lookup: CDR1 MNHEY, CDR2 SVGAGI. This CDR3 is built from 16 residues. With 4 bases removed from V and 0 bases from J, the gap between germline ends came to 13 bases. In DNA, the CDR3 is TGTGCCAGCAGTTCCCTGGGGGTGAGCTCCTACAATGAGCAGTTCTTC. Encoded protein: CASSSLGVSSYNEQFF.

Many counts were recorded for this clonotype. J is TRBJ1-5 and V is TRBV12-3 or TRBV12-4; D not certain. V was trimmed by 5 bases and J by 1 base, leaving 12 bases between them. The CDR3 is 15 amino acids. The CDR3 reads CASSPPGRSNQPQHF. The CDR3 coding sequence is TGTGCCAGCAGTCCACCCGGGAGGAGCAATCAGCCCCAGCATTTT.

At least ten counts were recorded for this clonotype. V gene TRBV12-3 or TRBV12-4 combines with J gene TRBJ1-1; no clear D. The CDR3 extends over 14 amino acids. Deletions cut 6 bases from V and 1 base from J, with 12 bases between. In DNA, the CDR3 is TGTGCCAGCAGGGCGATAGATGCGAACACTGAAGCTTTCTTT. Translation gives CASRAIDANTEAFF.

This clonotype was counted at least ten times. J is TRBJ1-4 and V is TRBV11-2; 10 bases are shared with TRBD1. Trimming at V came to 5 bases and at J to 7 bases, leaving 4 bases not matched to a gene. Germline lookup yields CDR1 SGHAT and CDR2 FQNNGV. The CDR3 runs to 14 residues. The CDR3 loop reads CASSLGTGAEKLFF. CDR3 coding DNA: TGTGCCAGCAGCCTCGGGACAGGGGCTGAAAAACTGTTTTTT.

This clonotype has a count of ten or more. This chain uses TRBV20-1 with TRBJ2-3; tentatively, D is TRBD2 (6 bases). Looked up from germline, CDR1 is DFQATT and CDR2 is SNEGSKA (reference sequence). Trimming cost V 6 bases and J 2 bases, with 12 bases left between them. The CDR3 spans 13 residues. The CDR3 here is CSATSWDTDTQYF. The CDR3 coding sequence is TGCAGTGCCACTAGCTGGGACACAGATACGCAGTATTTT.

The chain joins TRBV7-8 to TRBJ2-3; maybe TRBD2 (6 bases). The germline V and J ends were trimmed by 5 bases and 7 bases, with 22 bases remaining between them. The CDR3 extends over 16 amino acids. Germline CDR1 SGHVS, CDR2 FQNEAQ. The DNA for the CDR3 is TGTGCCAGCAGCGTTTCGGGAGTCGGTAAAAGGTATACGCAGTATTTT. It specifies CASSVSGVGKRYTQYF.

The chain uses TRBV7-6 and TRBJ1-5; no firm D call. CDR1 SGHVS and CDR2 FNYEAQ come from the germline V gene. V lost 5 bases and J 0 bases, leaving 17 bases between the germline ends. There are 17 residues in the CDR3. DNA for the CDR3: TGTGCCAGCAGCCCGGAGGCCGATGCGGATAGCAATCAGCCCCAGCATTTT. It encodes CASSPEADADSNQPQHF.

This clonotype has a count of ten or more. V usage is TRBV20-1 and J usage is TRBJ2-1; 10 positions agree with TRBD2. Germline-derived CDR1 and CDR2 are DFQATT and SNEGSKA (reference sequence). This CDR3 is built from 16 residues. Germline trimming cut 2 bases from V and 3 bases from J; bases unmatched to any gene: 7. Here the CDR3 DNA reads TGCAGTGCTAGACGCGGACTAGCGGAGAGCTACAATGAGCAGTTCTTC. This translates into CSARRGLAESYNEQFF.

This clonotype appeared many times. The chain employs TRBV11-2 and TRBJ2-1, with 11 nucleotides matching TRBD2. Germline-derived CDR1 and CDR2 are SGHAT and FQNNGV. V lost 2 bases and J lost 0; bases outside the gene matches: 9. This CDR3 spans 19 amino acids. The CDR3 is CASSLNSASGRNSYNEQFF. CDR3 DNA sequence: TGTGCCAGCAGCTTAAATTCGGCTAGCGGGAGGAACTCCTACAATGAGCAGTTCTTC.

CDR3 nucleotides: TGTGCCAGCAGAGGACAAAAAAACTATGGCTACACCTTC. Encoded protein: CASRGQKNYGYTF. The V call is TRBV12-3 or TRBV12-4, the J call TRBJ1-2, with D possibly being TRBD1 (5 bases). Trimming left V 6 bases short and J 2 bases short, with 10 bases between. This CDR3 contains 13 residues.

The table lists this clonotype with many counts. CDR3 region: CASFSPGPQETQYF. The CDR3 DNA follows: TGTGCCAGTTTTTCGCCGGGCCCCCAAGAGACCCAGTACTTC. The V call is TRBV18, the J call TRBJ2-5; D is ambiguous. Germline assignment: CDR1 KGHSH and CDR2 LQKENI. This CDR3 is 14 amino acids long. V was shortened by 9 bases and J by 1 base, with 15 bases between the two germline ends.

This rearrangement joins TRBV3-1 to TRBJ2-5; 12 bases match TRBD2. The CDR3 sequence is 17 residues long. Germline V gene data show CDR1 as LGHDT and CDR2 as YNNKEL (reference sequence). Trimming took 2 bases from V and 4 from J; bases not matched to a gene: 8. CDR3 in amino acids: CASSQRRTSGIGETQYF. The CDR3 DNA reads TGTGCCAGCAGCCAACGCCGGACTAGCGGGATCGGAGAGACCCAGTACTTC.

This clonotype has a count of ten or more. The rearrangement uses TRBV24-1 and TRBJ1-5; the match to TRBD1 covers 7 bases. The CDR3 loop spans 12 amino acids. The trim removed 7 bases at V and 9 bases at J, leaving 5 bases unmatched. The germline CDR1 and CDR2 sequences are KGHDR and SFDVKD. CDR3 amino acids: CATRQGTGPQHF. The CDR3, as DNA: TGTGCCACCAGACAGGGGACGGGGCCCCAGCATTTT.

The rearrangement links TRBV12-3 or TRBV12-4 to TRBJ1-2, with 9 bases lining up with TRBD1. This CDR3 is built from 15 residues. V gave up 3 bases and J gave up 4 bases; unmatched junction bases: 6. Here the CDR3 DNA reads TGTGCCAGCAGTTTCGCGGTGGGACAGGGCTATGGCTACACCTTC. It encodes CASSFAVGQGYGYTF.

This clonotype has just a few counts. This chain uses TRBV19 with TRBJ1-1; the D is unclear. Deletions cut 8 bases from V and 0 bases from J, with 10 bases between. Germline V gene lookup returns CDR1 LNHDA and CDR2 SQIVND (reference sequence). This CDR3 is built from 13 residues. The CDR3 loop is CASGYGLNTEAFF. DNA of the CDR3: TGTGCCAGTGGGTATGGCCTGAACACTGAAGCTTTCTTT.

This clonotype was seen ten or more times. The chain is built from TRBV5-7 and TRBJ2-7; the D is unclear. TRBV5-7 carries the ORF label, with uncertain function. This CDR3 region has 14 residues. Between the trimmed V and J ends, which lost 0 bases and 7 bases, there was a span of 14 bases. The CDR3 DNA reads TGTGCCAGCAGCTTGGGAATACCCACGAGGGAGCAGTACGTC. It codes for CASSLGIPTREQYV.